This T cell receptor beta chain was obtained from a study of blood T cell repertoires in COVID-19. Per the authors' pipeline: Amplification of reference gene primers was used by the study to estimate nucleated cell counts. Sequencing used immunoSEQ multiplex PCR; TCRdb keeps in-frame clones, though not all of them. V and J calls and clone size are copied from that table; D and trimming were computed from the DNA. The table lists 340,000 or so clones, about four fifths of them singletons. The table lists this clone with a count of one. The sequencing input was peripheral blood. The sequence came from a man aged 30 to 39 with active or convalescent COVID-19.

For the CDR3, the DNA is TGTGCCAGCAGCTTAGGGTTAGCGGGGGGCGACGAGACCCAGTACTTC. This gives the protein CASSLGLAGGDETQYF. The genes are TRBV11-3 and TRBJ2-5; 10 nucleotides agree with TRBD2. The V segment lost 1 base and the J segment 5 bases; nucleotides outside the gene matches: 7. CDR1 and CDR2 from the germline V gene are SGHNT and YENEEA. There are 16 residues in the CDR3.